This T cell receptor beta chain originates from a study of spatial heterogeneity in lung cancer (dated by TCRdb to 2018 to 2020). The study in broad terms: Beta-chain transcripts were consistently detected in greater numbers than alpha-chain transcripts, which likely reflected higher beta-chain transcript abundance. In the raw uncorrected reads, each unique combination of TCR and UMI appeared on average more than ten times. At surgery, both alpha and beta chains were TCR-sequenced in 200 to 250 tumor regions, some 64 matched nontumor lung samples and a few dozen PBMC samples. TCR repertoire features were related to nonsynonymous mutation counts determined by whole-exome sequencing of tumor tissue. The study quantitatively compared TCR alpha and beta repertoires across multiple tumor regions, matched nontumor lung and blood in non-small cell lung cancer. Findings and caveats that apply to the study as a whole: Ubiquitous expanded tumor TCRs were found in blood more often at tumor resection than at routine follow-up. Additional single-cell paired TCR alpha and beta sequencing was considered necessary to confirm, at a functional level, the hypothesis that regional TCRs recognize regional mutations.

This clonotype was counted many times. Its target antigen remains unknown. The record has no base qualities; no much larger clone is one base away. The library was obtained by 5' RACE. The listed sequencing device is NextSeq 500. In the TCR library protocol, a unique molecular identifier was attached to each TCR cDNA molecule so that PCR and sequencing errors could be corrected. The paper's data handling went like this. TCR identification, UMI-based error correction and CDR3 extraction were all carried out with Decombinator tools. Expanded TCRs were defined as those above a frequency of 2 per 1,000, corresponding to the top 1% of the tumor frequency distribution. Renyi diversity was calculated using the R vegan package after each repertoire was subsampled 100 times to 5,000 TCRs. CDR3 similarity networks were built from amino acid triplet string-kernel similarity, with CDR3s being connected when pairwise similarity was above 0.82. The public reads were run again by TCRdb, first through fastp at Q25 and then through MiXCR, and only productive beta chains were kept. Duplicate CDR3 protein sequences are folded into a single record with the most common DNA and genes. In this record, the V and J calls reflect TCRdb's handling and not the investigators' own analysis. The sample yields about 38,000 distinct CDR3 sequences; 6.5% to 9% were counted once. The ten largest clonotypes hold approximately 30% of the sample.

V has 4 bases trimmed and J has 9 bases trimmed; junction bases matching no gene number 9. The CDR3, cysteine through phenylalanine, is 14 amino acids long. Only the CDR3 portion is preserved as DNA: 42 bases, with reading frame beginning at the first base. CDR1 and CDR2 (SGHDT, YYEEEE) derive from the germline V gene. The time point label on this specimen signifies: sample taken at primary tumor resection. TCR sequencing used whole RNA extracted from tumor and nontumor lung tissue, or from cryopreserved PBMC samples, without cell sorting. The donors were some 72 patients from the lung TRACERx cohort who had early-stage, untreated non-small cell lung cancer. Patients were selected for TCR sequencing only if sufficient RNA was available from at least two tumor regions.

The sequencing here drew on PBMCs, taken at surgery. The TCR sequence derives from a male donor with early-stage non-small cell lung cancer. The V and J segments used are TRBV5-6 and TRBJ2-1, with 8 bases in between that match TRBD1. The CDR3 reads CASSLTRGLSEQFF. The nucleotide sequence is given as TGTGCCAGCAGCCTTACCAGGGGGCTGAGTGAGCAGTTCTTC.